A selection of T cell receptor beta chains follows, all from one sample in a study of beta chain features in type 1 diabetes. Sequencing used immunoSEQ multiplex PCR; TCRdb keeps in-frame clones, though not all of them. The sample records about 40,000 clones, 45% to 50% being singletons. The sequenced material came from central memory CD4+ T cells from blood. These receptor sequences come from a woman aged 18-35 years in good health. CDR3s include the opening cysteine and the closing phenylalanine or tryptophan. A D gene is named only where the DNA matches it firmly. Some rows have no size entry. The others give once, few or many, or a class for an expanded clone.

D: TRBD2; size: medium-sized; V: TRBV30; CDR3: CAWRSGKVEFF
D: -; size: -; V: TRBV7-6; CDR3: CASSSQFASYNEQFF
D: TRBD1; size: -; V: TRBV2; CDR3: CASSGGSGGFSGYTF
D: -; size: once; V: TRBV30; CDR3: CAYNTGSGGNTIYF
D: TRBD1; size: -; V: TRBV10-3; CDR3: CAIRKNRGRTDTQYF
D: -; size: -; V: TRBV14; CDR3: CASSQATGVNTEAFF
D: TRBD2; size: -; V: TRBV13; CDR3: CASSLYTSGSPDTQYF
D: -; size: -; V: TRBV5-1; CDR3: CASSQANEQFF
D: -; size: few; V: TRBV19; CDR3: CASRLTLNTGELFF
D: -; size: -; V: TRBV6-1; CDR3: CASSVRIRDTEAFF
D: -; size: -; V: TRBV7-2; CDR3: CASSTRGAAGYGYTF
D: -; size: -; V: TRBV7-2; CDR3: CASSLVGGRRNTEAFF
D: TRBD2; size: -; V: TRBV6-6; CDR3: CASRSTSGSPYEQYF
D: -; size: few; V: TRBV30; CDR3: CAWNGQAGVGSPLHF
D: -; size: few; V: TRBV19; CDR3: CASSIFGGSETQYF
D: TRBD2; size: -; V: TRBV5-6; CDR3: CASSLARARGEETQYF
D: -; size: few; V: TRBV10-3; CDR3: CAISESIGAPYEQYF
D: -; size: few; V: TRBV6-1; CDR3: CASSEALPGVGYGYTF
D: -; size: -; V: TRBV5-1; CDR3: CASSFSGPTGSTDTQYF
D: TRBD1; size: -; V: TRBV25-1; CDR3: CASSEGSPRDRGFYEQYF
D: -; size: few; V: TRBV5-4; CDR3: CASSAMEGRNTGELFF
D: -; size: -; V: TRBV5-1; CDR3: CASSLDPGMGYGYTF
D: TRBD1; size: -; V: TRBV5-4; CDR3: CASSPPGTGGQPLHF
D: -; size: -; V: TRBV18; CDR3: CASCLPMPGANVLTF
D: -; size: few; V: TRBV5-1; CDR3: CASSSAGGMNGDTQYF